Listed here is a single TCR beta chain. This specimen belongs to a study of blood T cell repertoires in COVID-19. Study background: Sources were T cells, B-cell-depleted T cells, or PBMCs; the material itself was cDNA or gDNA.

How the authors handled the data: Quantification of nucleated cells was approximated via reference gene primer amplification. Sequenced by immunoSEQ multiplex PCR; TCRdb stores in-frame clones only, minus some. That table furnishes V, J and clone size, whereas the DNA furnished D and trimming. The table records almost 300,000 clones, about 88% of them present only once. The CDR3 sequence is 14 residues long. The V end was cut by 3 bases, the J end by 5 bases, with 13 bases between. Germline V CDR1 and CDR2: LNHDA, SQIVND (reference sequence). The receptor was isolated from a man between 65 and 85 years old with acute or convalescent COVID-19. The V call is TRBV19, the J call TRBJ1-1; D call uncertain. The material sequenced was peripheral blood. The CDR3 nucleotides read TGTGCCAGTAGTATGAGGGAAGTAGGAACTGAAGCTTTCTTT. Protein: CASSMREVGTEAFF.